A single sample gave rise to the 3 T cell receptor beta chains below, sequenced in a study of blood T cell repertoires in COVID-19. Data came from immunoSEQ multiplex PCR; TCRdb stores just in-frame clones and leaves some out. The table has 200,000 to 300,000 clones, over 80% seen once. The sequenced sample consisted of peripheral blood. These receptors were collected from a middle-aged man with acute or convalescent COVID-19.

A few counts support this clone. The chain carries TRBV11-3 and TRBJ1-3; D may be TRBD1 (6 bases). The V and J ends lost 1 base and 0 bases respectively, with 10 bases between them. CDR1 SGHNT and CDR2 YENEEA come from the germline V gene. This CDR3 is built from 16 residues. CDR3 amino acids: CASSLGTATSGNTIYF. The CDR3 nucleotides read TGTGCCAGCAGCTTAGGGACAGCAACCTCTGGAAACACCATATATTTT.

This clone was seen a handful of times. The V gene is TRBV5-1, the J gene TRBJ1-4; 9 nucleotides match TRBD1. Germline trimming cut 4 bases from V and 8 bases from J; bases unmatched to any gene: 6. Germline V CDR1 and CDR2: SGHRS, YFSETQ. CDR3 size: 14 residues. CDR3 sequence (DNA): TGCGCCAGCAGCCAGGGGACAGGGAGAGAAAAACTGTTTTTT. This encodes CASSQGTGREKLFF.

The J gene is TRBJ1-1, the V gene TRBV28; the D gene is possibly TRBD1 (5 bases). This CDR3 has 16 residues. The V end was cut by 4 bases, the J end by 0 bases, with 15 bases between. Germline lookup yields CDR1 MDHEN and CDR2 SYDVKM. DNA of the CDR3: TGTGCCAGCAGTTCCATTCCGACAGTTATGAACACTGAAGCTTTCTTT. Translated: CASSSIPTVMNTEAFF.